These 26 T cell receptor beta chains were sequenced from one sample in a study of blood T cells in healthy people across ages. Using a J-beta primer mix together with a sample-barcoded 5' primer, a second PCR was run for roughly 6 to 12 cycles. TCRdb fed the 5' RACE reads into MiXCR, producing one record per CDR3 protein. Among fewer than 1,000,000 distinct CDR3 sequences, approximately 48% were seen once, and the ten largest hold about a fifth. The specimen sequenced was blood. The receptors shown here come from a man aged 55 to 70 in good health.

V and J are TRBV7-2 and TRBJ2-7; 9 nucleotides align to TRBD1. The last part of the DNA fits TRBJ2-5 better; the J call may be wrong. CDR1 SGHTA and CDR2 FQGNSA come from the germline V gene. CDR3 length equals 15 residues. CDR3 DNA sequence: TGTGCCAGCAGCAGAAACAGGGGGCGCGGAGAGACCCAGTACTTC. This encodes CASSRNRGRGETQYF.

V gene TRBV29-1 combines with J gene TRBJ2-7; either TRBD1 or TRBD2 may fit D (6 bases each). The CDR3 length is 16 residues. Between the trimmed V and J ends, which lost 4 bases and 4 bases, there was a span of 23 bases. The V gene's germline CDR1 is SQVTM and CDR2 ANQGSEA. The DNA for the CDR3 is TGCAGCGTTGTAGCTAGGGGGGATAAAGTTGTTTACGAGCAGTACTTC. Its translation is CSVVARGDKVVYEQYF.

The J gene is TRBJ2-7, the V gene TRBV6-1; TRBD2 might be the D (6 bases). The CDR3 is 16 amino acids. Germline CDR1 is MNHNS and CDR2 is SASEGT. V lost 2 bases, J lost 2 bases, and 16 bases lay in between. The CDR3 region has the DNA TGTGCCAGCAGTGAATTAAGATCCGGCGGGGCCTACGAGCAGTACTTC. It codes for CASSELRSGGAYEQYF.

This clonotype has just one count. The CDR3 coding sequence is TGTGCCAGCAGGCCCGGATCGGCGGGTGAGCAGTTCTTC. This sequence encodes CASRPGSAGEQFF. The genes are TRBV7-2 and TRBJ2-1; D might be TRBD2 (5 bases). Germline-derived CDR1 and CDR2 are SGHTA and FQGNSA. The ends were cut back, 6 bases at V and 9 bases at J, with 15 bases in the middle. This CDR3 spans 13 amino acids.

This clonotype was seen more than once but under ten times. The DNA of the CDR3 is TGCAGTGCTAGTAATTACGGGGAGCAGTACTTC. It encodes CSASNYGEQYF. V gene TRBV20-1 combines with J gene TRBJ2-7, with D uncertain. Per the germline V gene, CDR1 is DFQATT and CDR2 is SNEGSKA (reference sequence). The CDR3 has 11 residues. Trimming left V 3 bases short and J 7 bases short, with 10 bases between.

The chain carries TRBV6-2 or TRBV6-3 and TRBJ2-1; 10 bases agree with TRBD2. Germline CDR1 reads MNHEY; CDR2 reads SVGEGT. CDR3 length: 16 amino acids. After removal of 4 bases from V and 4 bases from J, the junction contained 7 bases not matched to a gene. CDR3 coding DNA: TGTGCCAGCAGTTCTCACACGACTAGCGGGTACAATGAGCAGTTCTTC. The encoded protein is CASSSHTTSGYNEQFF.

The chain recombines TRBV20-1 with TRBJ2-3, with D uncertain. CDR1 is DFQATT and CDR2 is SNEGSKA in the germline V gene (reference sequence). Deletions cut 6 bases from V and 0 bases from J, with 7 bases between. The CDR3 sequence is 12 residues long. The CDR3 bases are TGCAGTGCATACCAAAGCACAGATACGCAGTATTTT. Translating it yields CSAYQSTDTQYF.

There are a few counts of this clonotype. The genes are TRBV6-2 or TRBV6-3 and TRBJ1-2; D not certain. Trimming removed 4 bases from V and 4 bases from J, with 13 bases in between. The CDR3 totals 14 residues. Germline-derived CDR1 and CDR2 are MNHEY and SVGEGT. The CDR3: CASSLEQAVYGYTF. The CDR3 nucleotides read TGTGCCAGCAGTTTGGAGCAGGCGGTCTATGGCTACACCTTC.

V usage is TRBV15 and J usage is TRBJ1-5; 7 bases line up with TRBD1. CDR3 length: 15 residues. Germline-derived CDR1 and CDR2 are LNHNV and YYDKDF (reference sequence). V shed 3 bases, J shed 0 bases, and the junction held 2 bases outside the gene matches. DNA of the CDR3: TGTGCCACCAGCAGCGGACAGGTTAGCAATCAGCCCCAGCATTTT. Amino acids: CATSSGQVSNQPQHF.

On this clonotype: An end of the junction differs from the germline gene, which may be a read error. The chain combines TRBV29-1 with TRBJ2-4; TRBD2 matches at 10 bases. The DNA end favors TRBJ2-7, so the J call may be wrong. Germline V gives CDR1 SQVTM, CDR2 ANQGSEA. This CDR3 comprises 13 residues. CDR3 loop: CSAEAGGVYEQYF. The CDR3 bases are TGCAGCGCTGAAGCGGGGGGGGTCTACGAGCAGTACTTC.

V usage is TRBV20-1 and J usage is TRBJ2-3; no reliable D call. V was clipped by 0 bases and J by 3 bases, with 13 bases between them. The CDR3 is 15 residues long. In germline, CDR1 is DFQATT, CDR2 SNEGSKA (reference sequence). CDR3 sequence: CSARDTIWQTDTQYF. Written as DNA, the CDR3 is TGCAGTGCTAGAGACACGATTTGGCAAACAGATACGCAGTATTTT.

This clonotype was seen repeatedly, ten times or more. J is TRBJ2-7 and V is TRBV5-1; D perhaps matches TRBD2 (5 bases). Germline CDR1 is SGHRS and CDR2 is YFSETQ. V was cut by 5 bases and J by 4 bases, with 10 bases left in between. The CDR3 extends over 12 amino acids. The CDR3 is CASSGVAYEQYF. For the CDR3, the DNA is TGCGCCAGCAGTGGTGTAGCGTACGAGCAGTACTTC.

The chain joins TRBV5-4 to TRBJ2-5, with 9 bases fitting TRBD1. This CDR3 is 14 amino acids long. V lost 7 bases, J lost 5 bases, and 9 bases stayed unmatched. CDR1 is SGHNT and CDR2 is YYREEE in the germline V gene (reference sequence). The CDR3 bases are TGTGCCAGCTCGGGACAGGGTGGAAAGGAGACCCAGTACTTC. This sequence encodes CASSGQGGKETQYF.

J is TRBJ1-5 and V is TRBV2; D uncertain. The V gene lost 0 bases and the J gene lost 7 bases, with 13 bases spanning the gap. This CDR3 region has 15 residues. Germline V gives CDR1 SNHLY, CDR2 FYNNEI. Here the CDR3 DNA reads TGTGCCAGCAGTGAAGCGCCGAGGGTGGGGCAGCCCCAGCATTTT. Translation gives CASSEAPRVGQPQHF.

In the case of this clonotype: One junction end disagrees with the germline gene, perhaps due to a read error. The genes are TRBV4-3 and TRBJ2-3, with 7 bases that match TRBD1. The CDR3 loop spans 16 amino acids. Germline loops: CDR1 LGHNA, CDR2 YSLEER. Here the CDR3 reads CARSQGEQGDTDTQYF. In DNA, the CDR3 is TGCGCCCGCAGCCAGGGGGAGCAGGGGGACACAGATACGCAGTATTTT.

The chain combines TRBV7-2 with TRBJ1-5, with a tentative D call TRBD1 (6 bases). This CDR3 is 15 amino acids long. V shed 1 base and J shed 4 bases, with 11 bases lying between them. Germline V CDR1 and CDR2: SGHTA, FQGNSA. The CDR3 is CASSLVRGTNQPQHF. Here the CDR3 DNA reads TGTGCCAGCAGCTTAGTAAGGGGGACAAATCAGCCCCAGCATTTT.

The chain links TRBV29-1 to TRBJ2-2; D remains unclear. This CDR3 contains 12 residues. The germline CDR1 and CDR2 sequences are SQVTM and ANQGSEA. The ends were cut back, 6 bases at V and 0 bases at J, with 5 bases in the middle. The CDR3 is CSVRPNTGELFF. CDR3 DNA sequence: TGCAGCGTAAGACCGAACACCGGGGAGCTGTTTTTT.

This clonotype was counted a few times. DNA for the CDR3: TGCAGTGCTCGGACTCTGGTCTCCTACAATGAGCAGTTCTTC. This translates into CSARTLVSYNEQFF. V usage is TRBV20-1 and J usage is TRBJ2-1, with TRBD2 as a possible D gene (5 bases). CDR1 is DFQATT, CDR2 SNEGSKA, per germline (reference sequence). The V end was cut by 5 bases, the J end by 0 bases, with 11 bases between. The CDR3 consists of 14 residues.

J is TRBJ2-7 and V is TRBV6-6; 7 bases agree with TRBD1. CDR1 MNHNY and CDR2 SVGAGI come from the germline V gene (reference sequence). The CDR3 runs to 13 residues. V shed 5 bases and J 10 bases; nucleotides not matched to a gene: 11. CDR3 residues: CASSPPGQQKQYF. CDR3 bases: TGTGCCAGCAGTCCCCCGGGACAGCAGAAACAGTACTTC.

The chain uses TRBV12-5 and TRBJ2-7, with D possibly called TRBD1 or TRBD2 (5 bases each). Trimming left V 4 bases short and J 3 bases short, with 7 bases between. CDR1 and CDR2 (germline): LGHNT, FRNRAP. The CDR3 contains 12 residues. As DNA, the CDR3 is TGTGCTAGTGGTTGGGACGGCTACGAGCAGTACTTC. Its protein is CASGWDGYEQYF.

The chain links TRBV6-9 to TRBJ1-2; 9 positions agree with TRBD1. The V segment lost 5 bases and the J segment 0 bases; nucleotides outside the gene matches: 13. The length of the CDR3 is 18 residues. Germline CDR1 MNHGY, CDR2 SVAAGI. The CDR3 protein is CASSQTPGQGFSNYGYTF. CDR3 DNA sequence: TGTGCCAGCAGTCAAACCCCCGGACAGGGGTTTTCTAACTATGGCTACACCTTC.

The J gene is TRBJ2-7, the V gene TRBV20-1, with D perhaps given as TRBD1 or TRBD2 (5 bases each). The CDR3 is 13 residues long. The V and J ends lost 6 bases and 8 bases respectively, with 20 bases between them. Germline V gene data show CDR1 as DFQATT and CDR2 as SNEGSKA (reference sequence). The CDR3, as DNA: TGCAGTGCCGAGGGACGGACCCCTGGGCAGCAGTACTTC. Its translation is CSAEGRTPGQQYF.

The CDR3 DNA reads TGTGCCAGCAGGCAGGACAGGGGGCCCGTCACTGAAGCTTTCTTT. It is translated as CASRQDRGPVTEAFF. The rearrangement joins TRBV12-3 or TRBV12-4 to TRBJ1-1, with TRBD1 matching 11 bases. The CDR3 loop spans 15 amino acids. The V and J ends lost 6 bases and 4 bases, in that order; junction bases with no gene match: 7.

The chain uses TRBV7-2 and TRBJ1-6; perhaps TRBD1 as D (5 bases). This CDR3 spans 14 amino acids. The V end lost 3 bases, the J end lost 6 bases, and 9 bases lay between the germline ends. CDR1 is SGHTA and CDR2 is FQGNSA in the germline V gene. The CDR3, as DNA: TGTGCCAGCAGCTTTACAGGTGTTAATTCACCCCTCCACTTT. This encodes CASSFTGVNSPLHF.

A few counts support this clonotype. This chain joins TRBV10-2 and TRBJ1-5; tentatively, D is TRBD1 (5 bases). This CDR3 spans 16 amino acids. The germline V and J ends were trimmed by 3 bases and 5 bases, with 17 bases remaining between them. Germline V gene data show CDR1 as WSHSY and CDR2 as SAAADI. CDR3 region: CASSDFGTQSDQPQHF. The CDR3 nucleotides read TGCGCCAGCAGTGATTTCGGGACTCAATCCGATCAGCCCCAGCATTTT.

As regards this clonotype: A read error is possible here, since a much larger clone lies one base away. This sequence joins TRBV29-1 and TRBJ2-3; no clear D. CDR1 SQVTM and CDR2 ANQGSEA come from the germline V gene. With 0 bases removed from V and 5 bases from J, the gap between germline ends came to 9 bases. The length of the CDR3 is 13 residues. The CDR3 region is CSVEELVKDTQYF. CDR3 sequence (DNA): TGCAGCGTTGAAGAGCTAGTAAAAGATACGCAGTATTTT.